This TCR beta chain stems from a study of graft-versus-host responses after intestinal transplantation. General study findings and limits: Early HvG declines after transplant were associated with peak circulating GvH clone levels. Subjects displaying graft-donor T cell macrochimerism possessed elevated graft-versus-host to host-versus-graft clonal ratios inside allografts.

Generated by immunoSEQ multiplex PCR, the TCRdb table keeps only in-frame clones and is missing some. The sample holds over 75,000 clones, 85% to 90% seen once. A note on this clone: The target antigen is unknown.

This CDR3 contains 16 residues. The germline CDR1 and CDR2 sequences are SGHDN and FVKESK. The V and J ends lost 0 bases and 4 bases, in that order; junction bases with no gene match: 7. This TCR was recovered from a human donor who received an intestinal transplant. V usage is TRBV14 and J usage is TRBJ1-2; 8 positions match TRBD1. The material was unstimulated CD4+ T cells sorted from spleen or lymph node cells, obtained before intestinal transplant. The CDR3 bases are TGTGCCAGCAGCCAAGATCGGGCAGGGGGCCTCTATGGCTACACCTTC. It yields the protein CASSQDRAGGLYGYTF.